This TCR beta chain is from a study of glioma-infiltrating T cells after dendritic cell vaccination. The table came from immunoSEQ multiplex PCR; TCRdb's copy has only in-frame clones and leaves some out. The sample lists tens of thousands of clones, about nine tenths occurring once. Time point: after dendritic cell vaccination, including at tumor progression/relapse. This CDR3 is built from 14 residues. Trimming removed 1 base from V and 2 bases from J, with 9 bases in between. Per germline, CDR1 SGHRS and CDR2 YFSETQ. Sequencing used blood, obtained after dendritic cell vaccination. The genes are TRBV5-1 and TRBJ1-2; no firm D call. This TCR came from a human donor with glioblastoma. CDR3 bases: TGCGCCAGCAGCTTGACGGTGAGCAACTATGGCTACACCTTC. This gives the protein CASSLTVSNYGYTF. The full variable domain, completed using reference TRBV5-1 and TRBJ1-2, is KAGVTQTPRYLIKTRGQQVTLSCSPISGHRSVSWYQQTPGQGLQFLFEYFSETQRNKGNFPGRFSGRQFSNSRSEMNVSTLELGDSALYLCASSLTVSNYGYTFGSGTRLTVV.